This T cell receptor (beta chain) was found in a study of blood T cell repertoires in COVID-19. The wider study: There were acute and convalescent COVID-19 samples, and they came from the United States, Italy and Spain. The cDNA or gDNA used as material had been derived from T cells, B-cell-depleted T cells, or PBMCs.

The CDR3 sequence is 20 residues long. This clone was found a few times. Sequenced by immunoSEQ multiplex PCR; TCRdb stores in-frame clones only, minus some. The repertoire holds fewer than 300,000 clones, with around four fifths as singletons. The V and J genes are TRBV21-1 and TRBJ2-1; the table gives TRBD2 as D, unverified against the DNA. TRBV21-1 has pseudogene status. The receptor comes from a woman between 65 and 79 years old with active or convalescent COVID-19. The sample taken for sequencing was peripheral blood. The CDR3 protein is CASSTSSGEPGEIGYNEQFF. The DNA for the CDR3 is TGTGCCAGCAGCACCTCTAGCGGGGAGCCGGGGGAGATAGGGTACAATGAGCAGTTCTTC.